These 9 T cell receptor beta chains were sequenced from one sample in a study of OX40 agonist ivuxolimab in advanced cancers. TCRdb's copy holds only in-frame clones and misses some; the assay was immunoSEQ multiplex PCR. The table has under 75,000 clones, around 90% seen once; the top ten hold roughly 0.75%. Sequences were derived from CD4+ or CD8+ T cells sorted from blood, sampled in a trial of the OX40 agonist ivuxolimab. These receptors all come from an adult with an advanced solid tumor such as melanoma, head and neck, liver or kidney cancer.

V is TRBV9 and J is TRBJ2-3, with D unclear. CDR3 size: 12 residues. The V end lost 3 bases, the J end lost 3 bases, and 5 bases lay between the germline ends. Germline V gene data show CDR1 as SGDLS and CDR2 as YYNGEE. CDR3 DNA: TGTGCCAGCAGCGCCACTACAGATACGCAGTATTTT. It encodes CASSATTDTQYF.

The V and J genes are TRBV6-5 and TRBJ1-6, with 7 bases matching TRBD1. The CDR3 has 14 amino acids. Losses at the gene ends were 4 bases for V and 4 bases for J; bases not matched to a gene: 1. Germline values: CDR1 MNHEY, CDR2 SVGAGI. CDR3 sequence (DNA): TGTGCCAGCAGTTCCAGGGGGTATAATTCACCCCTCCACTTT. Translating it yields CASSSRGYNSPLHF.

This clone has just one count. V usage is TRBV5-6 and J usage is TRBJ1-6; D remains unclear. The germline V gene encodes CDR1 SGHDT and CDR2 YYEEEE. CDR3 length: 14 amino acids. V gave up 4 bases and J gave up 0 bases, with 5 bases separating them. The chain's CDR3 is CASSPYSYNSPLHF. The CDR3, as DNA: TGTGCCAGCAGCCCATACTCCTATAATTCACCCCTCCACTTT. Variable domain in full (rest from reference TRBV5-6 and TRBJ1-6): DAGVTQSPTHLIKTRGQQVTLRCSPKSGHDTVSWYQQALGQGPQFIFQYYEEEERQRGNFPDRFSGHQFPNYSSELNVNALLLGDSALYLCASSPYSYNSPLHFGNGTRLTVT.

The rearrangement joins TRBV5-1 to TRBJ1-2; D gene ambiguous. V lost 0 bases and J 3 bases, leaving 6 bases between the germline ends. The CDR3 contains 13 residues. CDR1 and CDR2 from the germline V gene are SGHRS and YFSETQ. The CDR3 is CASSLDSYYGYTF. CDR3 in DNA: TGCGCCAGCAGCTTGGACAGTTACTATGGCTACACCTTC.

The V and J genes are TRBV15 and TRBJ1-5, with 8 positions matching TRBD1. The length of the CDR3 is 15 residues. With V trimmed by 6 bases and J by 4 bases, 8 bases remained unmatched. Germline V gene data show CDR1 as LNHNV and CDR2 as YYDKDF (reference sequence). CDR3 sequence: CATSLDRGPNQPQHF. CDR3 coding DNA: TGTGCCACCAGTCTTGACAGGGGTCCGAATCAGCCCCAGCATTTT.

V is TRBV13 and J is TRBJ1-3; D remains unclear. CDR3 length: 13 amino acids. The V gene lost 0 bases and the J gene lost 2 bases, with 2 bases spanning the gap. The germline gives CDR1 PRHDT, CDR2 FYEKMQ (reference sequence). Written as DNA, the CDR3 is TGTGCCAGCAGCTTAGGCGCTGGAAACACCATATATTTT. As protein: CASSLGAGNTIYF.

The V call is TRBV5-4, the J call TRBJ1-2; no definite D call. This CDR3 has 14 residues. The V end lost 2 bases, the J end lost 4 bases, and 12 bases lay between the germline ends. Germline V gene lookup returns CDR1 SGHNT and CDR2 YYREEE (reference sequence). CDR3 nucleotide sequence: TGTGCCAGCAGCTTCCTGGACGTGGGCTATGGCTACACCTTC. Translating gives CASSFLDVGYGYTF.

The chain employs TRBV18 and TRBJ1-1; D uncertain. CDR3 length: 15 residues. V shed 1 base and J shed 1 base, with 10 bases lying between them. Germline V CDR1 and CDR2: KGHSH, LQKENI. CDR3 protein: CASSPQGGSNTEAFF. As DNA, the CDR3 is TGTGCCAGCTCACCACAGGGAGGGTCGAACACTGAAGCTTTCTTT. Supplemented by reference TRBV18 and TRBJ1-1, the full variable domain reads NAGVMQNPRHLVRRRGQEARLRCSPMKGHSHVYWYRQLPEEGLKFMVYLQKENIIDESGMPKERFSAEFPKEGPSILRIQQVVRGDSAAYFCASSPQGGSNTEAFFGQGTRLTVV.

The V and J genes are TRBV7-6 and TRBJ2-1; D gene ambiguous. Trimming took 4 bases from V and 4 from J, leaving 14 bases between them. Germline V CDR1 and CDR2: SGHVS, FNYEAQ. The CDR3 covers 15 residues. DNA for the CDR3: TGTGCCAGCAGCTCGACCTCGGTCGGGTACAATGAGCAGTTCTTC. Translation: CASSSTSVGYNEQFF.